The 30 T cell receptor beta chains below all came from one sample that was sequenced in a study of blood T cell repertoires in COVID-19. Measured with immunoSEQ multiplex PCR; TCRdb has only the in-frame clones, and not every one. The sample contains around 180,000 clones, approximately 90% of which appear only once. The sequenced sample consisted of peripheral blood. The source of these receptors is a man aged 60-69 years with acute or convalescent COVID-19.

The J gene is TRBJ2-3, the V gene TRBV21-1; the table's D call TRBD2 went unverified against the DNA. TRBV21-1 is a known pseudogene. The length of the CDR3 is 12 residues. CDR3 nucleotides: TGTGCCAGCAGTCGCGACTGGAAATTGGAGTATTTT. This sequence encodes CASSRDWKLEYF.

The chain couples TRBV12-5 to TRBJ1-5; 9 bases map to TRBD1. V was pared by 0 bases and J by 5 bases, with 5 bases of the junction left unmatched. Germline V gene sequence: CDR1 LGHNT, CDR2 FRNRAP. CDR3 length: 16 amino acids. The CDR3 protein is CASGLVQGQGYQPQHF. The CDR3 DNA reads TGTGCTAGTGGTTTGGTACAGGGACAGGGTTATCAGCCCCAGCATTTT. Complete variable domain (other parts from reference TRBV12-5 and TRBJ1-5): DARVTQTPRHKVTEMGQEVTMRCQPILGHNTVFWYRQTMMQGLELLAYFRNRAPLDDSGMPKDRFSAEMPDATLATLKIQPSEPRDSAVYFCASGLVQGQGYQPQHFGDGTRLSIL.

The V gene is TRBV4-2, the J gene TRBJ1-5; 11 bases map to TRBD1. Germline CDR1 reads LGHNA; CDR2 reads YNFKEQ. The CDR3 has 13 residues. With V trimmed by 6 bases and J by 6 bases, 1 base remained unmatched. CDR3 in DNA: TGTGCCAGCAGAGGGACAGGGGGTCAGCCCCAGCATTTT. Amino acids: CASRGTGGQPQHF.

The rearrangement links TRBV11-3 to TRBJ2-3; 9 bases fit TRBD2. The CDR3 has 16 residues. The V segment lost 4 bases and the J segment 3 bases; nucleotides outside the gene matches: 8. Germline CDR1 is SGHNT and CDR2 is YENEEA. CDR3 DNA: TGTGCCAGCAGCTCCCGTCAGGCGGGAGGGACAGATACGCAGTATTTT. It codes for CASSSRQAGGTDTQYF.

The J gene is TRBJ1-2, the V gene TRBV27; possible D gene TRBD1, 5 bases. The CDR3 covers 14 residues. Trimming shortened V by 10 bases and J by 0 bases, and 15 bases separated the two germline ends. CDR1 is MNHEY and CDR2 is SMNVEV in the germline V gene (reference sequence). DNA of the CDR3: TGTGCCACCACCGACAGAGGACCTAACTATGGCTACACCTTC. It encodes CATTDRGPNYGYTF.

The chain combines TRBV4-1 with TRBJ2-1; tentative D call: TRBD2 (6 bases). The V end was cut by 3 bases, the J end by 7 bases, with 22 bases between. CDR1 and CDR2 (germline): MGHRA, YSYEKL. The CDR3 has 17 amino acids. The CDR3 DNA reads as TGCGCCAGCAGCCAGGGACCGGGACTCCTACGCGGTAATGAGCAGTTCTTC. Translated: CASSQGPGLLRGNEQFF.

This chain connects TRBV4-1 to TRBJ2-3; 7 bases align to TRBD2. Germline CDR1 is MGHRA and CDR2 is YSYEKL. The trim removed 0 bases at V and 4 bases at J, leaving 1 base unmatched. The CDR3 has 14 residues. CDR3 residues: CASSQELAADTQYF. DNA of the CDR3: TGCGCCAGCAGCCAAGAGCTAGCGGCAGATACGCAGTATTTT.

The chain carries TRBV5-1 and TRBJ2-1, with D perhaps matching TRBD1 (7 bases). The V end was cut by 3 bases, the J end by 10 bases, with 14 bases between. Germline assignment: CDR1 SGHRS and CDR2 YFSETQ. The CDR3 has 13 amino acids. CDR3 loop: CASSSGGIGEQFF. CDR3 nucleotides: TGCGCCAGCAGCTCAGGGGGGATTGGGGAGCAGTTCTTC. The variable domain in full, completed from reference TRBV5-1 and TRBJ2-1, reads KAGVTQTPRYLIKTRGQQVTLSCSPISGHRSVSWYQQTPGQGLQFLFEYFSETQRNKGNFPGRFSGRQFSNSRSEMNVSTLELGDSALYLCASSSGGIGEQFFGPGTRLTVL.

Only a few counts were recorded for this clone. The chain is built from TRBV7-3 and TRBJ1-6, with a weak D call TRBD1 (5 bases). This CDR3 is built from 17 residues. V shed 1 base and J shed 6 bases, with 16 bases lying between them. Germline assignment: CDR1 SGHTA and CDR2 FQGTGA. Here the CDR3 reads CASSLNPPGGGNSPLHF. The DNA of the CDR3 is TGTGCCAGCAGCTTAAATCCGCCCGGCGGGGGTAATTCACCCCTCCACTTT.

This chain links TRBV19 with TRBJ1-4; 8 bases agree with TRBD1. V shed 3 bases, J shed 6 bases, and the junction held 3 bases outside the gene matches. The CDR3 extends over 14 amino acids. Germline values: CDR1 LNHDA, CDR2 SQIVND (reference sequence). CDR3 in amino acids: CASSIPTGDEKLFF. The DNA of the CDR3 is TGTGCCAGTAGTATCCCGACAGGGGATGAAAAACTGTTTTTT.

The CDR3: CASSFRVAGGGGYTF. The DNA for the CDR3 is TGTGCCAGCAGCTTTCGGGTGGCCGGGGGGGGCGGCTACACCTTC. The chain employs TRBV7-2 and TRBJ1-2; possible D gene TRBD1, 6 bases. Germline CDR1 is SGHTA and CDR2 is FQGNSA. Trimming pared 3 bases from V and 8 bases from J, leaving 19 bases between. This CDR3 comprises 15 residues.

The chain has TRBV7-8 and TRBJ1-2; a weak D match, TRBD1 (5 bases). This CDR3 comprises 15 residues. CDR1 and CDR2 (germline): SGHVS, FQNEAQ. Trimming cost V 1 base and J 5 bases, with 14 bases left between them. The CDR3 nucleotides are TGTGCCAGCAGCTTAGTACCAGGGCCTCTATATGGCTACACCTTC. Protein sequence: CASSLVPGPLYGYTF.

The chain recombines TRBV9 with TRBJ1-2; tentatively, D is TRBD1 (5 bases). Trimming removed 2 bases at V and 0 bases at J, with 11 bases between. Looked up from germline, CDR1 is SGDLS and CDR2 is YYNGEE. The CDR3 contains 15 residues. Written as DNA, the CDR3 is TGTGCCAGCAGCGTCTCGGGGGAAGCTAACTATGGCTACACCTTC. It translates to CASSVSGEANYGYTF.

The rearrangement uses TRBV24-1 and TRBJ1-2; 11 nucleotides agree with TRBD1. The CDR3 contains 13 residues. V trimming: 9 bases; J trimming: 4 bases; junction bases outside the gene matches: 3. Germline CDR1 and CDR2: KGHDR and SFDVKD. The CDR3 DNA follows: TGTGCCACCGGGACAGGGGGTGGCTATGGCTACACCTTC. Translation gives CATGTGGGYGYTF.

CDR3 in DNA: TGTGCCAGCAGCAAAAAAGGGCAGGGGTGTAATGAGCAGTTCTTC. Amino acid sequence: CASSKKGQGCNEQFF. This chain connects TRBV21-1 to TRBJ2-1; the DNA was not compared with TRBD1, the D call given in the table. TRBV21-1 is tagged as a pseudogene. The CDR3 is made up of 15 amino acids.

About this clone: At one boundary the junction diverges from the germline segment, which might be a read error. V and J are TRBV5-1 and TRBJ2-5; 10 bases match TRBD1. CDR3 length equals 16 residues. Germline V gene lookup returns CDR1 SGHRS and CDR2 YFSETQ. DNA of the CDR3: TGCGCCTGCAGCGGTCCGGGACAGGGGTATGGGGAGACCCAGTACTTC. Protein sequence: CACSGPGQGYGETQYF.

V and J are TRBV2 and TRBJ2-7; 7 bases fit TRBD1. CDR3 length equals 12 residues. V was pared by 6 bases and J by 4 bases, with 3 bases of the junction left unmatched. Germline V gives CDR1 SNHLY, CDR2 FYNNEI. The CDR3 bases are TGTGCCAGCAGATACAGGGGTTACGAGCAGTACGTC. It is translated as CASRYRGYEQYV.

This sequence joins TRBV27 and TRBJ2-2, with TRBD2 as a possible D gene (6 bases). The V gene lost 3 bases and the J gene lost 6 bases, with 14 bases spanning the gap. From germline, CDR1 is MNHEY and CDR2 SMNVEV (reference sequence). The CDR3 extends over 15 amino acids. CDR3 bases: TGTGCCAGCAGTTTTGGCGGGAACGTGGCCGGGGAGCTGTTTTTT. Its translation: CASSFGGNVAGELFF.

The CDR3 nucleotides are TGCGCCAGCAGCCAGGATTATAGCGGGAGTCCTTACGAGCAGTACTTC. Translated: CASSQDYSGSPYEQYF. The chain carries TRBV4-1 and TRBJ2-7; 9 bases map to TRBD2. With 3 bases clipped from V and 4 bases from J, the junction kept 10 bases outside the gene matches. Per the germline V gene, CDR1 is MGHRA and CDR2 is YSYEKL. The CDR3 has 16 amino acids.

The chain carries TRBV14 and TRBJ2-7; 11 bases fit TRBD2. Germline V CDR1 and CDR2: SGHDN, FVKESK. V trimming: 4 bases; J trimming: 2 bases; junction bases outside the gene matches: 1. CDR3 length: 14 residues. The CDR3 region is CASSLTSGTYEQYF. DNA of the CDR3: TGTGCCAGCAGCCTGACTAGCGGGACCTACGAGCAGTACTTC.

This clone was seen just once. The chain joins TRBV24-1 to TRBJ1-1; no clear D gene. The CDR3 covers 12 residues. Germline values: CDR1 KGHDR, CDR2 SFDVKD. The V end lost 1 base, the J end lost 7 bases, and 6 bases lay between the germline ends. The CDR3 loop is CATSDFYGEAFF. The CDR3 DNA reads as TGTGCCACCAGTGATTTCTACGGTGAAGCTTTCTTT.

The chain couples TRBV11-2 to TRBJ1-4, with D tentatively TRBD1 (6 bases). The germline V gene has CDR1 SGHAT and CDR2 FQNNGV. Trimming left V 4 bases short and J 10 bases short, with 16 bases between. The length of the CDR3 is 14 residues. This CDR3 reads CASSSVTGPGKLFF. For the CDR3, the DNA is TGTGCCAGCAGCTCGGTGACAGGACCGGGAAAACTGTTTTTT.

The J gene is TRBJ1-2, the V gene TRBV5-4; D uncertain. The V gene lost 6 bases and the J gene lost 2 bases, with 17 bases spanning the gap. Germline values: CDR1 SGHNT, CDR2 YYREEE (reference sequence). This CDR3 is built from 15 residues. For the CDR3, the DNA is TGTGCCAGCACCTCGGGGTCCGGGGTCAACTATGGCTACACCTTC. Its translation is CASTSGSGVNYGYTF.

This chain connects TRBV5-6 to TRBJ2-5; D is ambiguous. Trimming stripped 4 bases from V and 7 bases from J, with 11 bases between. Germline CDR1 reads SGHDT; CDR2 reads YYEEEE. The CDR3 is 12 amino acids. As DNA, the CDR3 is TGTGCCAGCAGCCTCGAGGTGGGGACCCAGTACTTC. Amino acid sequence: CASSLEVGTQYF. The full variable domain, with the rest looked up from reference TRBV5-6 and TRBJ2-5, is DAGVTQSPTHLIKTRGQQVTLRCSPKSGHDTVSWYQQALGQGPQFIFQYYEEEERQRGNFPDRFSGHQFPNYSSELNVNALLLGDSALYLCASSLEVGTQYFGPGTRLLVL.

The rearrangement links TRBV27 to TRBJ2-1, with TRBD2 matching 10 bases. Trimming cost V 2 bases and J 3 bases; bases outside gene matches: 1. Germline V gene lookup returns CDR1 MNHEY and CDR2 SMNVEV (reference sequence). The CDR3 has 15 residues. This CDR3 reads CASSLRTSGYNEQFF. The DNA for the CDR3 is TGTGCCAGCAGTTTACGGACTAGCGGCTACAATGAGCAGTTCTTC.

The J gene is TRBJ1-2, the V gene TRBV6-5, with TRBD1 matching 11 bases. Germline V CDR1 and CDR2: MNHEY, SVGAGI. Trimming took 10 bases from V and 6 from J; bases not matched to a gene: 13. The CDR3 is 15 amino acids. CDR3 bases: TGTGCCACCGACGATCGGACAGGGGGCAGGAATGGCTACACCTTC. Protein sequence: CATDDRTGGRNGYTF.

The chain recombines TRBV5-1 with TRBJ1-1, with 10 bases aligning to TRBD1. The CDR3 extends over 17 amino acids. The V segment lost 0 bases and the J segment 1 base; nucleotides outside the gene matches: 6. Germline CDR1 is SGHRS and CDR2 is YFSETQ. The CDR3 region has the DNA TGCGCCAGCAGCTTGGTCCGACAGGGGGCGGGGAACACTGAAGCTTTCTTT. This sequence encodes CASSLVRQGAGNTEAFF.

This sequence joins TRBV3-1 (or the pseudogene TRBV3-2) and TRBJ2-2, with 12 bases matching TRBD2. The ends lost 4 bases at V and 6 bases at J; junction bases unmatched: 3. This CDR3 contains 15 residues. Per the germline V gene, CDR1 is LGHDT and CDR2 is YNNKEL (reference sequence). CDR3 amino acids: CASSPSGGVAGELFF. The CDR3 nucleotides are TGTGCCAGCAGCCCTAGCGGGGGGGTCGCCGGGGAGCTGTTTTTT.

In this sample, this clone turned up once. CDR3: CASSYQGGGYEQYV. The DNA for the CDR3 is TGTGCCAGCAGTTACCAGGGAGGGGGCTACGAGCAGTACGTC. The chain links TRBV6-5 to TRBJ2-7, with D tentatively TRBD2 (7 bases). The ends were cut back, 2 bases at V and 3 bases at J, with 11 bases in the middle. Germline loops: CDR1 MNHEY, CDR2 SVGAGI. The CDR3 sequence is 14 residues long.

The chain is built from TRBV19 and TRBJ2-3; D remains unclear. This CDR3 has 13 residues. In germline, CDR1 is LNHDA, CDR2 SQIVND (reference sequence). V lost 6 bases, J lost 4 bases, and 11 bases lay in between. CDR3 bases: TGTGCCAGTAGCTATGGCAGCGCAGATACGCAGTATTTT. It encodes CASSYGSADTQYF.